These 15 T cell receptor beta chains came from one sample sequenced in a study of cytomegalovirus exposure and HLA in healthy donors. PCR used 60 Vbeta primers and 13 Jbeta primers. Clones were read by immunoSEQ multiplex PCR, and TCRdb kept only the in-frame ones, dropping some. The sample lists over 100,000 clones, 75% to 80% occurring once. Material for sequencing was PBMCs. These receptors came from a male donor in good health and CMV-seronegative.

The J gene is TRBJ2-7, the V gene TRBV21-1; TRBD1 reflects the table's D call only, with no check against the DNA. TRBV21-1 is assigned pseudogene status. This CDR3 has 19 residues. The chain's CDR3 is CASSKGPGQEPGGSYEQYF. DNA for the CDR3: TGTGCCAGCAGCAAAGGTCCGGGACAGGAGCCAGGGGGCTCCTACGAGCAGTACTTC.

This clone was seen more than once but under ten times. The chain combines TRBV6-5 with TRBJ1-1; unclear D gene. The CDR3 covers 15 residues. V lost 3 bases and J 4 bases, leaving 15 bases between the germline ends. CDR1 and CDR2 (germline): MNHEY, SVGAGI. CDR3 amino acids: CASSYHLGGATEAFF. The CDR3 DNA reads TGTGCCAGCAGTTATCACCTCGGAGGAGCCACTGAAGCTTTCTTT.

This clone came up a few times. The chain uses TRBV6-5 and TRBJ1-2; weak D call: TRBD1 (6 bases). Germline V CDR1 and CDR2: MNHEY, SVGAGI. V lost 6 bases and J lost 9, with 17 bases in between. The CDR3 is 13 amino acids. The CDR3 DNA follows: TGTGCCAGCAGCTTACAGGGAGGGTTGAGCTACACCTTC. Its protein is CASSLQGGLSYTF.

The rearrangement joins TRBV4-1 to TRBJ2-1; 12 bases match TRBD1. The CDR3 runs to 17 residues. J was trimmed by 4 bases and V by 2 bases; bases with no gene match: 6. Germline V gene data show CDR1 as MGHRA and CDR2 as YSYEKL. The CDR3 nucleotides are TGCGCCAGCAGCCAACCGGGACAGGGGGCGGGATACAATGAGCAGTTCTTC. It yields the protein CASSQPGQGAGYNEQFF.

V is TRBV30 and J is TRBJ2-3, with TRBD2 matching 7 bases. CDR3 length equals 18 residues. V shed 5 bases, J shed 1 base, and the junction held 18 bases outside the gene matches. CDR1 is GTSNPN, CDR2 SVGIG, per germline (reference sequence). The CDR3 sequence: CAWGAERRRGLRTDTQYF. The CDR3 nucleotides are TGTGCCTGGGGGGCAGAGCGCCGCCGGGGACTACGCACAGATACGCAGTATTTT.

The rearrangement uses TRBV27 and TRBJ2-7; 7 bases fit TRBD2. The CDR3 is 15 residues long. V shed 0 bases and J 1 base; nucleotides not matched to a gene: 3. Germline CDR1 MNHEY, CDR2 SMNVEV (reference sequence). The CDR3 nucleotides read TGTGCCAGCAGTTTATCAGCGGGATTATCCTACGAGCAGTACTTC. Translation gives CASSLSAGLSYEQYF.

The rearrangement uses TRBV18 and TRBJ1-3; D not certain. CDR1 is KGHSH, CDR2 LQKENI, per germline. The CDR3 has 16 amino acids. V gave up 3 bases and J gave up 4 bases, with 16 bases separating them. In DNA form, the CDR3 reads TGTGCCAGCTCACCCAGCGCCAGTTTGGCGGGAAACACCATATATTTT. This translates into CASSPSASLAGNTIYF. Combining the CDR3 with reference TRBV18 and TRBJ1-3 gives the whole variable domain NAGVMQNPRHLVRRRGQEARLRCSPMKGHSHVYWYRQLPEEGLKFMVYLQKENIIDESGMPKERFSAEFPKEGPSILRIQQVVRGDSAAYFCASSPSASLAGNTIYFGEGSWLTVV.

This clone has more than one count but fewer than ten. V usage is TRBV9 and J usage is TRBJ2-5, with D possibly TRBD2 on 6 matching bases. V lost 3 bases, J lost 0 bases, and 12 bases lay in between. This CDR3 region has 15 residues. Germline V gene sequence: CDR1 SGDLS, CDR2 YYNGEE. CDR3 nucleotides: TGTGCCAGCAGCGATCTAGCGTCCTACCAAGAGACCCAGTACTTC. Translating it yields CASSDLASYQETQYF.

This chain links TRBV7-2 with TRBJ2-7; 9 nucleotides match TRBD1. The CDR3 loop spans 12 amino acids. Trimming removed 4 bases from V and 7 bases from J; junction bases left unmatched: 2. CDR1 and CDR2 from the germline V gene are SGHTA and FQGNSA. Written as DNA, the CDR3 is TGTGCCAGCAGCTCCGGGACAGGGGAGCAGTACTTC. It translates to CASSSGTGEQYF.

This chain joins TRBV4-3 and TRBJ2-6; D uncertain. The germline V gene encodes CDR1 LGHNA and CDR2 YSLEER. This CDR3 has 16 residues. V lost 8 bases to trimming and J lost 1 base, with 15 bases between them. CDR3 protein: CASAGVRESGANVLTF. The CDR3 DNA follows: TGCGCCAGCGCAGGCGTAAGAGAATCTGGGGCCAACGTCCTGACTTTC.

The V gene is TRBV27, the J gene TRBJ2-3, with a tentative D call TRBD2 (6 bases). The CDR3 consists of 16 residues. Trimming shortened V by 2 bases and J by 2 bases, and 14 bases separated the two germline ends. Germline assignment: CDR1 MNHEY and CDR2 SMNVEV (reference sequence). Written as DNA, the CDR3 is TGTGCCAGCAGTTTAAAGGCGGGGTGGTTCACAGATACGCAGTATTTT. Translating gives CASSLKAGWFTDTQYF.

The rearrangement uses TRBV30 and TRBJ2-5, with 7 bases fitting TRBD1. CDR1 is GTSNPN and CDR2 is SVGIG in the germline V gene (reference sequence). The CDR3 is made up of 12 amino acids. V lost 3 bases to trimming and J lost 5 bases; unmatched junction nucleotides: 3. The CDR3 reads CAWRGTVETQYF. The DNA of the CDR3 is TGTGCCTGGAGAGGGACAGTTGAGACCCAGTACTTC.

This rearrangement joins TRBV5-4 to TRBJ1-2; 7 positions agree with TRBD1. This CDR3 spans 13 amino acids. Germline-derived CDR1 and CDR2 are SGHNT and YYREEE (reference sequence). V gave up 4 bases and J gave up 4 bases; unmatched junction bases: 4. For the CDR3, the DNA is TGTGCCAGCAGCACCGGGACAGCCTATGGCTACACCTTC. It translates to CASSTGTAYGYTF.

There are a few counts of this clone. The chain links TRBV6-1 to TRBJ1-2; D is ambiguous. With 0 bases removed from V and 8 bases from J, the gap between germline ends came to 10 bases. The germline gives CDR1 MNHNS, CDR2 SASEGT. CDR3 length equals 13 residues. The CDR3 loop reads CASSEAWAGGYTF. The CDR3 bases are TGTGCCAGCAGTGAAGCGTGGGCTGGAGGCTACACCTTC.

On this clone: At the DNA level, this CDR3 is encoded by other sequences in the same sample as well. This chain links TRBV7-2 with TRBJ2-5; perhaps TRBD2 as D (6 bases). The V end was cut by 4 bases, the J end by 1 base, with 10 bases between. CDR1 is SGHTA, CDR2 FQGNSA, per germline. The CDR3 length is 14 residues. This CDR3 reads CASSSGTFQETQYF. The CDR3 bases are TGTGCCAGCAGCTCCGGGACTTTCCAAGAGACCCAGTACTTC. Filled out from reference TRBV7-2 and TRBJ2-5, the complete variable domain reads GAGVSQSPSNKVTEKGKDVELRCDPISGHTALYWYRQSLGQGLEFLIYFQGNSAPDKSGLPSDRFSAERTGGSVSTLTIQRTQQEDSAVYLCASSSGTFQETQYFGPGTRLLVL.